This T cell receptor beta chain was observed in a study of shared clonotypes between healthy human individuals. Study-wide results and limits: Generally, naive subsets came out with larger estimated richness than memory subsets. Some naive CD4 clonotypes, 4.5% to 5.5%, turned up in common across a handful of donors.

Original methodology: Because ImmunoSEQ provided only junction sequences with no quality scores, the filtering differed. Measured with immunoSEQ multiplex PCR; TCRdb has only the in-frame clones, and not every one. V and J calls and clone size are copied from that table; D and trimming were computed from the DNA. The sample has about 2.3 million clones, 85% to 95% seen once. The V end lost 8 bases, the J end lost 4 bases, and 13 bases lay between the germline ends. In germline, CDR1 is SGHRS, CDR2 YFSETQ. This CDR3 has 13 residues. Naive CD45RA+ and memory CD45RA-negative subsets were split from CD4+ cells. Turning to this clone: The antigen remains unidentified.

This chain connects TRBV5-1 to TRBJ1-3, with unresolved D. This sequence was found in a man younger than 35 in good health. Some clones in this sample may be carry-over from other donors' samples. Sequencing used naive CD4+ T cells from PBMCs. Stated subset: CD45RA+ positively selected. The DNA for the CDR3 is TGCGCCAGGGTGGAAGCGGAGGGAAACACCATATATTTT. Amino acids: CARVEAEGNTIYF.